Listed below are T cell receptor beta chains from one sample, sequenced in a study of monozygotic twins with cystic fibrosis. The assay was immunoSEQ multiplex PCR, and TCRdb's table has in-frame clones only and misses some. The table shows around 33,000 clones, with approximately 87% occurring only once. Sequenced material: blood. The receptors were gathered from a girl aged 2 to 9 with cystic fibrosis. The CDR3 runs from the conserved cysteine through the conserved F or W. A D gene is named only where the DNA matches it firmly.

>TRBV7-9|TRBJ1-2|NA
TGTGCCAGCAGCCGCTCCGTCGACTGGAACTATGGCTACACCTTC
CASSRSVDWNYGYTF
>TRBV4-3|TRBJ2-2|NA
TGCGCCAGCAGCCAAGACTGGGGTGCCGGGGAGCTGTTTTTT
CASSQDWGAGELFF
>TRBV6-5|TRBJ1-2|TRBD1
TGTGCCAGCAGCCCCGGACAGGGACCCTATGGCTACACCTTC
CASSPGQGPYGYTF
>TRBV5-1|TRBJ1-2|NA
TGCGCCAGCAGCTTGGCTTTTACAGGGTACGACTATGGCTACACCTTC
CASSLAFTGYDYGYTF
>TRBV13|TRBJ1-5|NA
TGTGCCAGCAGCTTAAGGGGAGATAGTCAGCCCCAGCATTTT
CASSLRGDSQPQHF
>TRBV5-1|TRBJ2-3|TRBD2
TGCGCCAGCAGCCCAGAGAAGCGGGGGGGCACAGATACGCAGTATTTT
CASSPEKRGGTDTQYF
>TRBV6-4|TRBJ1-5|NA
TGTGCCAGCAGTGACGCGCTTGATCAGCCCCAGCATTTT
CASSDALDQPQHF
>TRBV21-1|TRBJ1-6|NA
TGTGCCAGGAACCGGGACAGGGGGCTCGGGCCCCTCCACTTT
CARNRDRGLGPLHF
>TRBV15|TRBJ2-5|TRBD1
TGTGCCACCAGCAGACGACAGGGGGGGACGGAGACCCAGTACTTC
CATSRRQGGTETQYF
>TRBV30|TRBJ2-5|TRBD2
TGTGCCTGGAATCCCCTAGCGGGCCTATCGTACCAAGAGACCCAGTACTTC
CAWNPLAGLSYQETQYF
>TRBV5-1|TRBJ1-2|NA
TGCGCCAGCAGCTTGGCCGTGGGAGGTCTTGGCTACACCTTC
CASSLAVGGLGYTF
>TRBV7-9|TRBJ2-2|NA
TGTGCCAGCAGCCCCTACCGAACCGGGGAGCTGTTTTTT
CASSPYRTGELFF
>TRBV4-3|TRBJ1-6|NA
TGCGCCAGCAGCCAAGATCTAAGCTCCTATAATTCACCCCTCCACTTT
CASSQDLSSYNSPLHF
>TRBV20-1|TRBJ1-2|NA
TGCAGTGCTAGAACGGGGGGTGGCTACACCTTC
CSARTGGGYTF
>TRBV13|TRBJ2-3|TRBD2
TGTGCCAGCAGCTTACGTCCGGAGTCACTAGCGGGGGGGACAGATACGCAGTATTTT
CASSLRPESLAGGTDTQYF
>TRBV4-1|TRBJ2-3|TRBD2
TGCGCCAGCAGCCAAGGGACACAACTAGCGGGGGGCACAGATACGCAGTATTTT
CASSQGTQLAGGTDTQYF
>TRBV5-1|TRBJ1-2|NA
TGCGCCAGCAGCTCGGGGTTGGTGACAGGCAACTATGGCTACACCTTC
CASSSGLVTGNYGYTF
>TRBV29-1|TRBJ2-7|TRBD1
TGCAGCGTTAAACAAAACCTTTTCGACGGGACAGGGGGGTACGAGCAGTACTTC
CSVKQNLFDGTGGYEQYF
>TRBV4-3|TRBJ1-2|NA
TGCGCCAGCAGCCAAGAGTCAGGGGCCTTCTATGGCTACACCTTC
CASSQESGAFYGYTF
>TRBV9|TRBJ2-3|TRBD2
TGTGCCAGCAGCGCCCGACTAGCGGGGGGGACAGATACGCAGTATTTT
CASSARLAGGTDTQYF
>TRBV4-3|TRBJ2-3|TRBD2
TGCGCCAGCAGCCAAGAGGGTAGCGGGGGTGTCACAGATACGCAGTATTTT
CASSQEGSGGVTDTQYF